This entry is about one T cell receptor beta chain. These data are taken from a study of blood T cell repertoires in COVID-19. Study information: The United States, Italy and Spain were the sources of the acute and convalescent COVID-19 samples. T cells, B-cell-depleted T cells, or PBMCs supplied cDNA or gDNA.

In the authors' workflow: Amplification of reference gene primers provided the estimated nucleated cell counts. Produced via immunoSEQ multiplex PCR; TCRdb's table is partial and in-frame only. V, J and clone size are taken as reported in that table, and D and trimming were inferred from the DNA itself. The sample contains 55,000 to 75,000 clones, more than 75% of which appear only once. Deletions cut 1 base from V and 6 bases from J, with 19 bases between. Germline CDR1 and CDR2: LNHNV and YYDKDF (reference sequence). The CDR3 is 16 amino acids. The sequence came from a man aged 50-60 years with active COVID-19. The gene calls are TRBV15 and TRBJ2-7; weak D call: TRBD2 (6 bases). Material for sequencing was peripheral blood. The CDR3 here is CATSRGTGTLSPEQYF. CDR3 in DNA: TGTGCCACCAGCAGAGGAACCGGGACTCTTTCCCCCGAGCAGTACTTC.